These 29 T cell receptor beta chains were sequenced from one sample in a study of T cell responses to AZD1222 COVID-19 vaccine. Sequencing was performed with immunoSEQ multiplex PCR; in TCRdb, only in-frame clones are kept and a portion is missing. Seen here are some 190,000 clones, 90% to 95% observed once, and the top ten hold approximately 1.7%. Sample: peripheral blood, taken 28 days after the second dose of the MenACWY control vaccine. The receptors were sampled from an adult who received the MenACWY meningococcal vaccine as a control.

V gene TRBV14 combines with J gene TRBJ1-6; D not certain. This CDR3 has 14 residues. CDR1 SGHDN and CDR2 FVKESK come from the germline V gene. Trimming left V 5 bases short and J 10 bases short, with 15 bases between. The CDR3 DNA reads TGTGCCAGCAGCTTGGACCTCGCCGACTCACCCCTCCACTTT. It encodes CASSLDLADSPLHF.

This chain links TRBV5-4 with TRBJ1-1; D is ambiguous. The CDR3 runs to 14 residues. Deletions cut 1 base from V and 4 bases from J, with 11 bases between. Germline V lookup: CDR1 SGHNT, CDR2 YYREEE (reference sequence). The CDR3 loop reads CASSLPGVSTEAFF. CDR3 nucleotide sequence: TGTGCCAGCAGCTTGCCGGGAGTGAGCACTGAAGCTTTCTTT. Full variable domain (outside the CDR3, taken from reference TRBV5-4 and TRBJ1-1): ETGVTQSPTHLIKTRGQQVTLRCSSQSGHNTVSWYQQALGQGPQFIFQYYREEENGRGNFPPRFSGLQFPNYSSELNVNALELDDSALYLCASSLPGVSTEAFFGQGTRLTVV.

The CDR3 DNA follows: TGTGCCAGCAGCCAAGAAGGGCAGCGAGGGCTGTTTTTT. Protein sequence: CASSQEGQRGLFF. The chain is built from TRBV4-2 and TRBJ2-2; D ambiguous. Looked up from germline, CDR1 is LGHNA and CDR2 is YNFKEQ. V was cut by 0 bases and J by 13 bases, with 12 bases left in between. This CDR3 has 13 amino acids.

This clone was picked up one time. The chain has TRBV6-4 and TRBJ2-7; 7 nucleotides match TRBD1. CDR3 length: 17 residues. Germline CDR1 MRHNA, CDR2 SNTAGT. V was clipped by 2 bases and J by 2 bases; unmatched bases: 12. CDR3 protein: CASSDRGRGQGAYEQYF. DNA of the CDR3: TGTGCCAGCAGTGACAGGGGAAGGGGGCAGGGCGCCTACGAGCAGTACTTC.

This chain links TRBV12-3 or TRBV12-4 with TRBJ2-7; D may match TRBD1 or TRBD2 (5 bases each). V was trimmed by 6 bases and J by 4 bases, leaving 13 bases between them. The CDR3 has 13 amino acids. CDR3 DNA sequence: TGTGCCAGCAGAAGGGGTGGCGGGTACGAGCAGTACTTC. It encodes CASRRGGGYEQYF.

The chain employs TRBV7-2 and TRBJ2-1; 9 nucleotides agree with TRBD2. The CDR3 totals 18 residues. From germline, CDR1 is SGHTA and CDR2 FQGNSA. Losses at the gene ends were 0 bases for V and 0 bases for J; bases not matched to a gene: 6. The DNA for the CDR3 is TGTGCCAGCAGCTTAGCGCAGACTAGCGGTATCTCCTACAATGAGCAGTTCTTC. This codes for CASSLAQTSGISYNEQFF.

This clone has just one count. The CDR3 region is CASSYVTGAGYGYTF. The CDR3 DNA reads as TGTGCCAGCAGTTACGTGACTGGGGCCGGGTATGGCTACACCTTC. This chain connects TRBV28 to TRBJ1-2, with a possible D match to TRBD1 (5 bases). Looked up from germline, CDR1 is MDHEN and CDR2 is SYDVKM. This CDR3 has 15 amino acids. V was clipped by 4 bases and J by 5 bases, with 17 bases between them.

The chain uses TRBV6-5 and TRBJ2-3; D gene uncertain. The CDR3 spans 15 residues. Trimming removed 5 bases from V and 6 bases from J, with 18 bases in between. Germline V lookup: CDR1 MNHEY, CDR2 SVGAGI. In nucleotides, the CDR3 is TGTGCCAGCAGTACTATCCAGGTCACCAGGGATACGCAGTATTTT. It is translated as CASSTIQVTRDTQYF.

V and J are TRBV27 and TRBJ2-1; 8 nucleotides agree with TRBD2. This CDR3 region has 17 residues. Germline values: CDR1 MNHEY, CDR2 SMNVEV (reference sequence). Trimming took 5 bases from V and 7 from J; bases not matched to a gene: 16. Written as DNA, the CDR3 is TGTGCCAGCAGTCTCCGAGGGAATAGCGGGATTTGGAATGAGCAGTTCTTC. It yields the protein CASSLRGNSGIWNEQFF.

CDR3 nucleotide sequence: TGTGCCTGGACAGGCCCCCGTGGTGGCTACACCTTC. Residues: CAWTGPRGGYTF. This chain connects TRBV30 to TRBJ1-2; D call uncertain. The CDR3 runs to 12 residues. Germline CDR1 reads GTSNPN; CDR2 reads SVGIG (reference sequence). Trimming cost V 4 bases and J 7 bases, with 13 bases left between them. The whole variable domain, filled in from reference TRBV30 and TRBJ1-2, reads SQTIHQWPATLVQPVGSPLSLECTVEGTSNPNLYWYRQAAGRGLQLLFYSVGIGQISSEVPQNLSASRPQDRQFILSSKKLLLSDSGFYLCAWTGPRGGYTFGSGTRLTVV.

The V and J genes are TRBV27 and TRBJ1-5; D is uncertain. This CDR3 region has 15 residues. Between the trimmed V and J ends, which lost 3 bases and 4 bases, there was a span of 13 bases. CDR1 is MNHEY, CDR2 SMNVEV, per germline (reference sequence). CDR3 nucleotides: TGTGCCAGCAGTTTCCGGGGAGGAGTGAATCAGCCCCAGCATTTT. Protein sequence: CASSFRGGVNQPQHF.

The chain recombines TRBV3-1 (or the pseudogene TRBV3-2) with TRBJ1-2, with D unclear. CDR1 is LGHDT and CDR2 is YNNKEL in the germline V gene (reference sequence). This CDR3 contains 13 residues. Trimming took off 0 bases at V and 6 bases at J, with 8 bases between the two ends. The CDR3 DNA follows: TGTGCCAGCAGCCAAGATCGAGGGAATGGCTACACCTTC. This gives the protein CASSQDRGNGYTF.

CDR3 region: CASSLQSGREYNEQFF. The CDR3 nucleotides read TGTGCCAGCAGCTTACAGTCGGGACGAGAGTACAATGAGCAGTTCTTC. V gene TRBV11-2 combines with J gene TRBJ2-1; TRBD1 or TRBD2 may be the D gene (5 bases each). The CDR3 spans 16 residues. V lost 2 bases and J lost 4, with 15 bases in between. From germline, CDR1 is SGHAT and CDR2 FQNNGV.

The gene calls are TRBV14 and TRBJ1-6, with D possibly being TRBD1 (5 bases). The V end was cut by 1 base, the J end by 11 bases, with 15 bases between. Germline V CDR1 and CDR2: SGHDN, FVKESK. CDR3 length equals 15 residues. CDR3 coding DNA: TGTGCCAGCAGCCAAGCCGGGGCCCTAGGTACACCCCTCCACTTT. This codes for CASSQAGALGTPLHF.

The chain employs TRBV2 and TRBJ2-1; 13 bases map to TRBD2. With 4 bases clipped from V and 8 bases from J, the junction kept 11 bases outside the gene matches. The CDR3 consists of 17 residues. CDR1 SNHLY and CDR2 FYNNEI come from the germline V gene. CDR3 nucleotide sequence: TGTGCCAGCAGTGGTTCTGCCGGGACTAGCGGGATAGATGAGCAGTTCTTC. This codes for CASSGSAGTSGIDEQFF.

About this clone: The same CDR3 can be traced to other DNA sequences in this sample. The chain combines TRBV6-2 or TRBV6-3 with TRBJ2-7; D gene ambiguous. This CDR3 spans 11 amino acids. From germline, CDR1 is MNHEY and CDR2 SVGEGT. V lost 4 bases and J 4 bases, leaving 5 bases between the germline ends. The CDR3 region has the DNA TGTGCCAGCAGTTCCCCGTACGAGCAGTACTTC. Encoded protein: CASSSPYEQYF.

The J gene is TRBJ1-5, the V gene TRBV14; D ambiguous. The CDR3 has 13 residues. V was shortened by 0 bases and J by 5 bases, with 5 bases between the two germline ends. Per germline, CDR1 SGHDN and CDR2 FVKESK. The chain's CDR3 is CASSQDQDQPQHF. In nucleotides, the CDR3 is TGTGCCAGCAGCCAAGACCAAGATCAGCCCCAGCATTTT.

This sequence joins TRBV5-8 and TRBJ2-7; TRBD2 might be the D (6 bases). The germline V gene has CDR1 SGHTS and CDR2 YDEGEE. Trimming shortened V by 1 base and J by 3 bases, and 8 bases separated the two germline ends. This CDR3 has 13 amino acids. The CDR3 loop reads CASSLRGFYEQYF. CDR3 DNA sequence: TGTGCCAGCAGCTTGCGGGGGTTCTACGAGCAGTACTTC.

The rearrangement links TRBV5-1 to TRBJ2-7, with no clear D. Germline values: CDR1 SGHRS, CDR2 YFSETQ. Trimming shortened V by 1 base and J by 0 bases, and 11 bases separated the two germline ends. The CDR3 length is 15 residues. The DNA of the CDR3 is TGCGCCAGCAGCTTGTCCGTGACGGCCTCCTACGAGCAGTACTTC. Translated, it gives CASSLSVTASYEQYF. The full variable domain, its missing parts supplied by reference TRBV5-1 and TRBJ2-7, is KAGVTQTPRYLIKTRGQQVTLSCSPISGHRSVSWYQQTPGQGLQFLFEYFSETQRNKGNFPGRFSGRQFSNSRSEMNVSTLELGDSALYLCASSLSVTASYEQYFGPGTRLTVT.

CDR3 coding DNA: TGTGCCAGTAGTGCCCGACTAGTTTCTGAGCAGTTCTTC. Protein product: CASSARLVSEQFF. The V and J genes are TRBV19 and TRBJ2-1; D perhaps matches TRBD2 (6 bases). The CDR3 extends over 13 amino acids. The germline V gene has CDR1 LNHDA and CDR2 SQIVND (reference sequence). V dropped 5 bases and J dropped 9 bases, with 14 bases sitting between them.

In the case of this clone: The identical CDR3 is also encoded by other nucleotide sequences in the sample. V and J are TRBV27 and TRBJ1-5, with D unclear. The V end was cut by 1 base, the J end by 3 bases, with 13 bases between. Germline V lookup: CDR1 MNHEY, CDR2 SMNVEV (reference sequence). The CDR3 runs to 16 residues. As DNA, the CDR3 is TGTGCCAGCAGTTTATTCTCGGGGTCTCACAATCAGCCCCAGCATTTT. Its protein is CASSLFSGSHNQPQHF.

The V gene is TRBV29-1, the J gene TRBJ1-4; D may be TRBD1 (6 bases). CDR1 is SQVTM and CDR2 is ANQGSEA in the germline V gene. The CDR3 contains 13 residues. V was cut by 5 bases and J by 2 bases, with 9 bases left in between. This CDR3 is CSVRTATNEKLFF. As DNA, the CDR3 is TGCAGCGTTCGGACAGCGACTAATGAAAAACTGTTTTTT.

J is TRBJ2-4 and V is TRBV30, with TRBD1 identical over 8 bases. V lost 0 bases, J lost 11 bases, and 3 bases stayed unmatched. Per germline, CDR1 GTSNPN and CDR2 SVGIG (reference sequence). The CDR3 contains 12 residues. CDR3 in amino acids: CAWSVGQVVQYF. The CDR3 DNA is TGTGCCTGGAGTGTGGGACAGGTTGTTCAGTACTTC.

The V gene is TRBV5-1, the J gene TRBJ1-2; weak D call: TRBD1 (5 bases). CDR1 SGHRS and CDR2 YFSETQ come from the germline V gene. Trimming removed 5 bases from V and 4 bases from J, with 12 bases in between. The length of the CDR3 is 13 residues. This CDR3 is CASSSRQSYGYTF. CDR3 DNA sequence: TGCGCCAGCAGTTCGCGACAGAGCTATGGCTACACCTTC. Complete variable domain (other parts from reference TRBV5-1 and TRBJ1-2): KAGVTQTPRYLIKTRGQQVTLSCSPISGHRSVSWYQQTPGQGLQFLFEYFSETQRNKGNFPGRFSGRQFSNSRSEMNVSTLELGDSALYLCASSSRQSYGYTFGSGTRLTVV.

The count of this clone is one. The chain is built from TRBV12-5 and TRBJ1-3; no definite D call. Germline values: CDR1 LGHNT, CDR2 FRNRAP. This CDR3 has 15 residues. V lost 4 bases and J lost 5, with 15 bases in between. The DNA of the CDR3 is TGTGCTAGTGGTTACCTTGGGTCCGGGAGAAACACCATATATTTT. This gives the protein CASGYLGSGRNTIYF.

V and J are TRBV28 and TRBJ1-2; the D is unclear. The CDR3 is 12 residues long. V lost 7 bases to trimming and J lost 2 bases, with 8 bases between them. Germline CDR1 MDHEN, CDR2 SYDVKM. CDR3 sequence: CASTPSNYGYTF. DNA for the CDR3: TGTGCCAGCACCCCATCGAACTATGGCTACACCTTC.

This chain links TRBV9 with TRBJ2-1; 9 bases are a match to TRBD1. The CDR3 runs 14 residues. With 0 bases clipped from V and 6 bases from J, the junction kept 1 base outside the gene matches. Germline CDR1 is SGDLS and CDR2 is YYNGEE. This chain's CDR3 is CASSVGTGVNEQFF. The CDR3 DNA follows: TGTGCCAGCAGCGTAGGGACAGGGGTCAATGAGCAGTTCTTC.

CDR3 DNA sequence: TGCAGCGTTGAAGACGGAGATAACTATGGCTACACCTTC. As protein: CSVEDGDNYGYTF. The chain carries TRBV29-1 and TRBJ1-2; D not certain. Germline V CDR1 and CDR2: SQVTM, ANQGSEA. V was shortened by 0 bases and J by 1 base, with 6 bases between the two germline ends. This CDR3 is built from 13 residues.

V is TRBV2 and J is TRBJ2-7; D possibly uses TRBD1 or TRBD2 (5 bases each). The V and J ends lost 4 bases and 2 bases respectively, with 18 bases between them. Germline loops: CDR1 SNHLY, CDR2 FYNNEI. The CDR3 length is 16 residues. The CDR3 nucleotides read TGTGCCAGCAGTGTCCCCTCGGATTGGGGGACCTACGAGCAGTACTTC. Its translation: CASSVPSDWGTYEQYF.